The source of this T cell receptor (beta chain) is a study of CD8+CD57+ T cells in acquired aplastic anemia. Overall study context: DNA from sorted CD4+ and CD8+ cells averaged approximately 3.2 ug.

It was patients with CD8+CD57+ cell expansion by flow cytometry who were chosen for sequencing. In all patients, the disease was severe acquired aplastic anemia. Genomic DNA templated the TCR beta VDJ and CDR3 profiling. A single record per CDR3 protein comes from TCRdb applying MiXCR to the reads. The sample lists around 430,000 distinct CDR3 sequences, less than 35% occurring once. The CDR3 runs to 13 residues. Germline V gene lookup returns CDR1 DFQATT and CDR2 SNEGSKA (reference sequence). V was clipped by 5 bases and J by 0 bases, with 8 bases between them. This clonotype was observed many times. Its antigen is unknown. General observations from the study: Significant differences in CD8+ Simpson's diversity were not observed between patients and controls. Patients had around 30 CD8+ CDR3 sequences in common with controls (the shared set).

Material: sorted CD4+, CD8+, or CD8+CD57+ T cells (not recorded which) from PBMCs. The rearrangement uses TRBV20-1 and TRBJ1-3; no definite D call. The origin of this receptor is a human donor with aplastic anemia. In DNA, the CDR3 is TGCAGTGCTCCAGGCAACTCTGGAAACACCATATATTTT. Amino acids: CSAPGNSGNTIYF.